This T cell receptor beta chain originates from a study of human T cells and chemical hapten exposure. Time point here: patch test 3, about 24 weeks after DPC sensitization. Treatment: therapeutic diphenylcyclopropenone sensitization with weekly scalp DPC. Unseparated into fractions, whole blood served as the source from which total RNA was extracted. Individual cDNA molecules in this library carried unique molecular identifiers. TCRdb independently ran MiXCR on the RACE reads; one entry per CDR3 protein. The sample consists of roughly 50,000 distinct CDR3 sequences, 9.9% of them appearing once. Germline loops: CDR1 LGHNA, CDR2 YNFKEQ. CDR3 length: 16 residues. V lost 4 bases, J lost 8 bases, and 23 bases lay in between. This clonotype was found many times.

This chain uses TRBV4-2 with TRBJ1-2, with D possibly TRBD1 on 6 matching bases. The TCR sequence derives from a woman aged 40 to 49 with alopecia areata. Some clones in this sample may be carry-over from other donors' samples. This sample comprised whole blood, obtained in connection with sensitization to the hapten diphenylcyclopropenone (DPC). CDR3 in DNA: TGTGCCAGCAGCCCCTCCTTAAAGGACAGAGTTATAGGCTACACCTTC. Translation: CASSPSLKDRVIGYTF.